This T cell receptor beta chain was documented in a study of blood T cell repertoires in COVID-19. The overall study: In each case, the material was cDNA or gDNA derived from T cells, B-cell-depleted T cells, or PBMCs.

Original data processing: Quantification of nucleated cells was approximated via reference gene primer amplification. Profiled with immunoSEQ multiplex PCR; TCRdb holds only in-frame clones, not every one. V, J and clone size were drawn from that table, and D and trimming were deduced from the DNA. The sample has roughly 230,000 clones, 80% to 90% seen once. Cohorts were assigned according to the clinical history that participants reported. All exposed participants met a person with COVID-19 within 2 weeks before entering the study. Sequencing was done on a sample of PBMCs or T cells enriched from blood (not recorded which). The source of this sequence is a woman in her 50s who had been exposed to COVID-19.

The CDR3 bases are TGCAGCGTTGAATATTTCTTAGGACAGGGCGGGACTGAAGCTTTCTTT. Translated: CSVEYFLGQGGTEAFF. The chain joins TRBV29-1 to TRBJ1-1, with 8 bases that match TRBD1. CDR3 length: 16 residues. Unmatched junction bases numbered 13, after V lost 2 bases and J lost 5 bases. The germline V gene encodes CDR1 SQVTM and CDR2 ANQGSEA.